These 9 T cell receptor beta chains share one sample of origin, sequenced in a study of CD8+CD57+ T cells in acquired aplastic anemia. For CDR3 and TCR beta VDJ profiling, genomic DNA was the template used. From the reads, TCRdb called clonotypes with MiXCR, one entry per CDR3 protein. Of about 400,000 distinct CDR3 sequences in the sample, roughly 64% were seen once. The sequencing sample was made of sorted CD4+, CD8+, or CD8+CD57+ T cells (not recorded which) from PBMCs. The receptors derive from a human donor in good health, serving as a control.

This rearrangement joins TRBV7-2 to TRBJ2-3, with D uncertain. The J call is uncertain, as TRBJ1-5 better fits the DNA end. Per germline, CDR1 SGHTA and CDR2 FQGNSA. This CDR3 comprises 13 residues. DNA of the CDR3: TGTGCCAGCAGCTTGGTCGTCACACATACCCAGCATTTT. Translation gives CASSLVVTHTQHF.

This chain joins TRBV10-3 and TRBJ1-1; a possible D gene is TRBD1 (5 bases). The CDR3 extends over 14 amino acids. V was cut by 6 bases and J by 1 base, with 12 bases left in between. Germline CDR1 and CDR2: ENHRY and SYGVKD. The CDR3 region is CAIREGWANTEAFF. CDR3 DNA sequence: TGTGCCATCAGGGAGGGGTGGGCGAACACTGAAGCTTTCTTT.

A word on this clonotype: Compared with germline, one end of the junction differs, possibly owing to a read error. This chain uses TRBV9 with TRBJ1-6, with D uncertain. Germline CDR1 SGDLS, CDR2 YYNGEE. This CDR3 has 13 residues. CDR3 nucleotide sequence: TGTGCCAGCAGCTCGGTAACCCCCTCGCCCTACCTCTTT. It yields the protein CASSSVTPSPYLF.

This clonotype showed up many times. This chain uses TRBV5-6 with TRBJ2-1, with D perhaps matching TRBD1 (6 bases). The CDR3 is 15 residues long. Germline CDR1 SGHDT, CDR2 YYEEEE. Between the trimmed V and J ends, which lost 5 bases and 8 bases, there was a span of 20 bases. The CDR3 DNA sequence: TGTGCCAGCAGAGTTTCGCCGGGACAAAGGGATGAGCAGTTCTTC. It encodes CASRVSPGQRDEQFF.

A remark on this clonotype: At one of its ends the junction is not consistent with the germline gene, which may arise from a read error. V gene TRBV7-2 combines with J gene TRBJ1-2, with 9 bases identical to TRBD1. CDR3 length: 14 residues. The V gene's germline CDR1 is SGHTA and CDR2 FQGNSA. The CDR3 bases are TGTGCCAGCAGTCAGCGGATAGGACAGGGGAACTATGGCTTC. This sequence encodes CASSQRIGQGNYGF.

Details on this clonotype: At one end, the junction sequence differs from germline, possibly due to a read error. This rearrangement joins TRBV5-1 to TRBJ2-5; D is undetermined. This CDR3 contains 13 residues. The germline V gene encodes CDR1 SGHRS and CDR2 YFSETQ. CDR3 nucleotides: TGTGCCAGCAGTGGCGGTGTCGGAGAGGCCCAGTACTTC. Its protein product is CASSGGVGEAQYF.

The V call is TRBV30, the J call TRBJ2-1, with 10 positions matching TRBD1. The V gene end was trimmed by 8 bases and the J gene end by 6 bases; junction bases not matched to a gene: 7. This CDR3 comprises 13 residues. Germline V gene data show CDR1 as GTSNPN and CDR2 as SVGIG (reference sequence). CDR3 coding DNA: TGTGCCCAGATGGGGGACAGGGGCAATGAGCAGTTCTTC. It yields the protein CAQMGDRGNEQFF.

The chain employs TRBV5-6 and TRBJ1-2, with a weak D call TRBD1 (5 bases). V dropped 4 bases and J dropped 6 bases, with 16 bases sitting between them. The CDR3 extends over 14 amino acids. Germline V gene sequence: CDR1 SGHDT, CDR2 YYEEEE. For the CDR3, the DNA is TGTGCCAGCAGCCCGGCGGGAGGGGTCGATGGCTACACCTTC. It encodes CASSPAGGVDGYTF. Full variable domain (rest looked up from reference TRBV5-6 and TRBJ1-2): DAGVTQSPTHLIKTRGQQVTLRCSPKSGHDTVSWYQQALGQGPQFIFQYYEEEERQRGNFPDRFSGHQFPNYSSELNVNALLLGDSALYLCASSPAGGVDGYTFGSGTRLTVV.

This clonotype was detected a few times. The chain couples TRBV5-1 to TRBJ1-5; D uncertain. Deletions cut 0 bases from V and 11 bases from J, with 21 bases between. The CDR3 runs 16 residues. Germline CDR1 and CDR2: SGHRS and YFSETQ. The CDR3 spells CASSLDTSGEEETQHF. The CDR3 DNA follows: TGCGCCAGCAGCTTGGATACTAGCGGGGAGGAAGAGACCCAGCATTTT.